This TCR beta chain comes out of a study of cytomegalovirus exposure and HLA in healthy donors. Broader study findings: Reports described diagnosis of cytomegalovirus status by the classifier as highly specific and sensitive. First-cohort TCR clusters were later found to tend to co-occur in the roughly 130 validation repertoires.

The CDR3 sequence is 13 residues long. Trimming pared 7 bases from V and 5 bases from J, leaving 14 bases between. Germline-derived CDR1 and CDR2 are MDHEN and SYDVKM. To note about this clone: The antigen remains undetermined.

TCRdb's table, derived via immunoSEQ multiplex PCR, lists solely in-frame clones and lacks some. The repertoire consists of approximately 200,000 clones, with about nine tenths occurring once and the leading ten covering approximately 1.1%. Sequenced sample: PBMCs. The receptor was isolated from a woman under 30 in good health and CMV-seronegative. The chain uses TRBV28 and TRBJ1-1, with D hard to call. The CDR3 nucleotides are TGTGCCAGCAAGATGGGAGGCAGAACTGAAGCTTTCTTT. It codes for CASKMGGRTEAFF.